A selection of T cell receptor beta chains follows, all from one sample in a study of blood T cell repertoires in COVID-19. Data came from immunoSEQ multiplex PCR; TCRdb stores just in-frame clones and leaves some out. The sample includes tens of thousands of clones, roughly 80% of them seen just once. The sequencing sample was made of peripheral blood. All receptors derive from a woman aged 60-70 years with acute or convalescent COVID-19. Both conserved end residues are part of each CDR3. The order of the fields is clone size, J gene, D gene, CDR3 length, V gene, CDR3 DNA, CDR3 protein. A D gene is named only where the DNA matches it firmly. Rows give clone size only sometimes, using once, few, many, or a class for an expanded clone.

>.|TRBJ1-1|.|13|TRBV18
TGTGCCAGCTCATCCACAGTGGACACTGAAGCTTTCTTT
CASSSTVDTEAFF
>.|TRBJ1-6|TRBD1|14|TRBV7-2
TGTGCCAGCAAACCTGGACAGGGGTACTCACCCCTCCACTTT
CASKPGQGYSPLHF
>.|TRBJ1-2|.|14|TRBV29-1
TGCAGCGTTACGCCGGGAGGGCGGAACTATGGCTACACCTTC
CSVTPGGRNYGYTF
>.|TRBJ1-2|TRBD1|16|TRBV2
TGTGCCAGCAGGCCCCGGGACAGGGGTCCTAACTATGGCTACACCTTC
CASRPRDRGPNYGYTF
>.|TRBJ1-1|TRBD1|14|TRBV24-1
TGTGCCACCAGTGTGGGACAGCAGAACACTGAAGCTTTCTTT
CATSVGQQNTEAFF
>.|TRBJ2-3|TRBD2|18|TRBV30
TGTGCCTGGAGTGTACCTTCCGGACGGCGGGGGGGGCGTTTTACGCAGTATTTT
CAWSVPSGRRGGRFTQYF
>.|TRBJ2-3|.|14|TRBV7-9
TGTGCCAGCAGCCTAACAGGGCGTGCAGATACGCAGTATTTT
CASSLTGRADTQYF
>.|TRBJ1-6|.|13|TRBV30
TGTGCCTGGGGGATGGGCCCTAATTCACCCCTCCACTTT
CAWGMGPNSPLHF
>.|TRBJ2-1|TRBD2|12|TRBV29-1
TGCAGCGTTGCGGGAGGGGCAAATGAGCAGTTCTTC
CSVAGGANEQFF
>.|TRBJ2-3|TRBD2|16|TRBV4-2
TGTGCCAGCAGTCATAGTAGCGGGGGGCTCGGAGTTACGCAGTATTTT
CASSHSSGGLGVTQYF
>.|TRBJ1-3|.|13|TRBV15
TGTGCCACCAGCAGTAGAGCTGGAAACACCATATATTTT
CATSSRAGNTIYF
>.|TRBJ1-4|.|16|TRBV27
TGTGCCAGCAGTCCCTCTAGGGGTTTGGTTGGGGAAAAACTGTTTTTT
CASSPSRGLVGEKLFF
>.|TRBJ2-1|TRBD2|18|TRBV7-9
TGTGCCAGCAGCTCCACCTCCGGACGGGGGGGGCTCTACAATGAGCAGTTCTTC
CASSSTSGRGGLYNEQFF
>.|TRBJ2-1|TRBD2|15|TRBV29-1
TGCAGCGTTCGTTTAGCGGGGGGCTCCTACAATGAGCAGTTCTTC
CSVRLAGGSYNEQFF
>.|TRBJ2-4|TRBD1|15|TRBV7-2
TGTGCCAGCAGCCTTGGGACAGGGAAAAAAAACATTCAGTACTTC
CASSLGTGKKNIQYF
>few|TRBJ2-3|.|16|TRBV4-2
TGTGCCAGCAGCCAAGGGGCACAGGGAATTGCAGATACGCAGTATTTT
CASSQGAQGIADTQYF
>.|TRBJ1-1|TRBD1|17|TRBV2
TGTGCCAGCAGTGCTCTGGGACAGGGTGTATCGGTCACTGAAGCTTTCTTT
CASSALGQGVSVTEAFF
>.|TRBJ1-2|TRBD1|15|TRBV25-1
TGTGCCAGCAGTGAATACCGGGACAGGGAGGGTGGCTACACCTTC
CASSEYRDREGGYTF
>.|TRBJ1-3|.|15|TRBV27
TGTGCCAGCAGTTTCACACCGGGAAGGGGAAACACCATATATTTT
CASSFTPGRGNTIYF
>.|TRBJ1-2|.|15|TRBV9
TGTGCCAGCAGCGCAAGGGGACATACGGAAGATGGCTACACCTTC
CASSARGHTEDGYTF
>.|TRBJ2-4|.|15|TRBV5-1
TGCGCCAGCAGCTTGGCCGGACAGGCCAAAAACATTCAGTACTTC
CASSLAGQAKNIQYF
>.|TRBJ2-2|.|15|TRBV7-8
TGTGCCAGCAGCTCCTCTGGCTCGGGTACCGGGGAGCTGTTTTTT
CASSSSGSGTGELFF
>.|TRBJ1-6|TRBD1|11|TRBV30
TGTGCCTGGACGCTAGGGGGCCTCCTCCACTTT
CAWTLGGLLHF
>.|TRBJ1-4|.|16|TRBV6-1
TGTGCCAGCAGTGACCCTCGTGGAGCAACTAATGAAAAACTGTTTTTT
CASSDPRGATNEKLFF
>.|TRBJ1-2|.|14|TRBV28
TGTGCCAGCGTCACCGGGGGGGCTGACTATGGCTACACCTTC
CASVTGGADYGYTF
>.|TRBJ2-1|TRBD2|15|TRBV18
TGTGCCAGCTCACTAGCGGGAGGGGACTACAATGAGCAGTTCTTC
CASSLAGGDYNEQFF
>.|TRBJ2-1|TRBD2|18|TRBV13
TGTGCCAGCAGCTTCATAAAAACAATCACGGGGCGGGAGAGTGAGCAGTTCTTC
CASSFIKTITGRESEQFF
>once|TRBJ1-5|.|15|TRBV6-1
TGTGCCAGCAGTGAATTCACAGGGAGCAATCAGCCCCAGCATTTT
CASSEFTGSNQPQHF
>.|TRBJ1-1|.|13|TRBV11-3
TGTGCCAGCAGTTTCACACAGGGTACTGAAGCTTTCTTT
CASSFTQGTEAFF
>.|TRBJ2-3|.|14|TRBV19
TGTGCCAGTAGTACCTTACTAGGCACAGATACGCAGTATTTT
CASSTLLGTDTQYF
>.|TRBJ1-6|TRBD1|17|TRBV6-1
TGTGCCAGCAGTGAAGGAAAAGGACAGGGGGGGAATTCACCCCTCCACTTT
CASSEGKGQGGNSPLHF
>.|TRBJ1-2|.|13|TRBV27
TGTGCCAGCAGTTTCGCAGGGTTCTCTGGCTACACCTTC
CASSFAGFSGYTF
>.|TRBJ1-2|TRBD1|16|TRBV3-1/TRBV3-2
TGTGCCAGCAGCCTCGGACAGGGGGCGAGGAACTATGGCTACACCTTC
CASSLGQGARNYGYTF
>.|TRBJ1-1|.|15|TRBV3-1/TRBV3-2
TGTGCCAGCAGCTCCACCTTACAGGGTAACACTGAAGCTTTCTTT
CASSSTLQGNTEAFF
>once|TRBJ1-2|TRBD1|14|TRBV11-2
TGTGCCAGCAGCACGGACAGGGGTAACTATGGCTACACCTTC
CASSTDRGNYGYTF
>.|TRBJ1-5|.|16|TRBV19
TGTGCCAGTCAACCACTGGGGGGGGCAGCGAATCAGCCCCAGCATTTT
CASQPLGGAANQPQHF
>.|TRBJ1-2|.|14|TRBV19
TGTGCCAGTAGTCGGGGGGCCGATAGAGACGGCTACACCTTC
CASSRGADRDGYTF
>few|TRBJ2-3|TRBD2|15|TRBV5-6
TGTGCCAGCAGCTGGGGGGGAACTAGCACAGATACGCAGTATTTT
CASSWGGTSTDTQYF
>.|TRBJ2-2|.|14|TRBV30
TGTGCCTGGAGCGAAGGGAGTCTCACCGGGGAGCTGTTTTTT
CAWSEGSLTGELFF
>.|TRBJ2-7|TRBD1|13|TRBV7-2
TGTGCCAGCAGCTGGGACAGGGGGCGCGAGCAGTACTTC
CASSWDRGREQYF
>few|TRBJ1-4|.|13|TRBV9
TGTGCCAGCAGTGGGGACTCCGGCGAAAAACTGTTTTTT
CASSGDSGEKLFF
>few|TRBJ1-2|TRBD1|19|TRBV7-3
TGTGCCAGCAGACCGACCGGTGTGACAGGGCCCCGGATAGACTATGGCTACACCTTC
CASRPTGVTGPRIDYGYTF
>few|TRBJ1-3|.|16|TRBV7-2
TGTGCCAGCAGCTCCGGTTCCCGACTCTCTGGAAACACCATATATTTT
CASSSGSRLSGNTIYF
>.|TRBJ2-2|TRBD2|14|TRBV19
TGTGCCAGTAGTCAAGCGGGAGATACCGGGGAGCTGTTTTTT
CASSQAGDTGELFF
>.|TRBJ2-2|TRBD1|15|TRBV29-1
TGCAGCGTCCCCCGACAGGGGGTAGGCACCGGGGAGCTGTTTTTT
CSVPRQGVGTGELFF
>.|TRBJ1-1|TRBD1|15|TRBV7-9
TGTGCCAGCAGCCAACAGGGACAGGGCAACACTGAAGCTTTCTTT
CASSQQGQGNTEAFF
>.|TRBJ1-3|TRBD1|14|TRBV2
TGTGCCAGCAGCCGGACAGGGGTCGGAAACACCATATATTTT
CASSRTGVGNTIYF
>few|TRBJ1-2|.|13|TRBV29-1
TGCAGCGTTGATTCGGGGTACGACTATGGCTACACCTTC
CSVDSGYDYGYTF
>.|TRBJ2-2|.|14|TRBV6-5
TGTGCCAGCGGCCCCCCAGGGAACACCGGGGAGCTGTTTTTT
CASGPPGNTGELFF
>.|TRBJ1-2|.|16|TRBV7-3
TGTGCCAGCAGCCCTAACCAGGCACTAGCTAACTATGGCTACACCTTC
CASSPNQALANYGYTF
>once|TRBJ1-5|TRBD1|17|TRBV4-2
TGTGCCAGCAGCCCTGTTCTCGGGACAGCTCGCAATCAGCCCCAGCATTTT
CASSPVLGTARNQPQHF
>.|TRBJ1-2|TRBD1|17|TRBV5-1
TGCGCCAGCAGCTCACCCGGGACAGGGGGAGCTAACTATGGCTACACCTTC
CASSSPGTGGANYGYTF
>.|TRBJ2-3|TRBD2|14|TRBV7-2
TGTGCCAGCAGCCAGGGACTAGTGTCAGATACGCAGTATTTT
CASSQGLVSDTQYF
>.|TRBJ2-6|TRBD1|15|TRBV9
TGTGCCAGCAGCCAACAGGGGGCTGGGGCCAACGTCCTGACTTTC
CASSQQGAGANVLTF
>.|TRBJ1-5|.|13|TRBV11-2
TGTGCCAGCAGCTTTCAGAGCAATCAGCCCCAGCATTTT
CASSFQSNQPQHF
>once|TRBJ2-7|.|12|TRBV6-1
TGTGCCAGCAGTGACACAGCCTACGAGCAGTACTTC
CASSDTAYEQYF
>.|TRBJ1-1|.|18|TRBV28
TGTGCCAGCAGTCGCGCACGGCGGGGGACGGGGTTGAACACTGAAGCTTTCTTT
CASSRARRGTGLNTEAFF